The T cell receptor (beta chain) under discussion was sequenced for a study of Ad26.COV2.S vaccination and SARS-CoV-2 variants. The study's findings and limits: In TCR breadth and depth analyses, total T cell responses may have been underestimated. Post-vaccination breadth of spike-specific CD8+ and CD4+ T cell responses was reportedly substantial.

The germline V gene has CDR1 MNHEY and CDR2 SMNVEV (reference sequence). This CDR3 region has 14 residues. The V and J ends lost 3 bases and 7 bases, in that order; junction bases with no gene match: 5. Sequencing used immunoSEQ multiplex PCR; TCRdb keeps in-frame clones, though not all of them. The sample records 250,000 or so clones, roughly 85% being singletons. Treatment: over 15 received Ad26.COV2.S at low or high dose, single or two shots; about 5 received placebo; per-sample allocation not given. All samples were drawn on day 63, counting from the first vaccine or placebo injection. The donor's status was that of an adult aged 18-55 years in Boston. It was Wuhan-strain SARS-CoV-2 spike that the Ad26 vaccine vector expressed. Regarding this clone: What it binds is not known.

This chain connects TRBV27 to TRBJ1-5; TRBD1 matches at 8 bases. The receptor comes from a person between 18 and 59 years old who received the Ad26.COV2.S COVID-19 vaccine or a placebo. This specimen consisted of peripheral blood, obtained in a trial of Ad26.COV2.S vaccine versus placebo. The chain's CDR3 is CASSFGQGTQPQHF. Written as DNA, the CDR3 is TGTGCCAGCAGTTTCGGACAGGGTACCCAGCCCCAGCATTTT.